Below are 28 T cell receptor beta chains sequenced from a single sample in a study of T cells in Graves' hyperthyroidism and ophthalmopathy (dated by TCRdb to about 2019). The method was multiplex PCR. The reads were generated on an Illumina HiSeq 2000. Amplification of TCR beta CDR3 regions was carried out from RNA transcripts. The TCR CDR3 was subjected to a first round of RT-PCR using the HTBI primer set and the Qiagen OneStep RT-PCR kit. TCRdb applied fastp at Q25 and MiXCR to the public reads, then kept only in-frame beta chains. Rows merge per CDR3 protein into single entries with the most common DNA and genes. The sample table records 370,000 or so distinct CDR3 sequences; approximately 25% of these occur just once. The top ten constitute roughly 80% of the sample. The source material was blood. The receptors here all came from a man aged 50-59 years with Graves' hyperthyroidism.

The chain combines TRBV11-2 with TRBJ2-7, with D tentatively TRBD2 (6 bases). The germline gives CDR1 SGHAT, CDR2 FQNNGV. This CDR3 region has 17 residues. Trimming removed 2 bases from V and 6 bases from J, with 23 bases in between. The CDR3 loop reads CASSLSRLSEGGTEQYF. The CDR3 nucleotides are TGTGCCAGCAGCTTAAGCCGGCTCTCGGAGGGAGGCACCGAGCAGTACTTC.

There are a few counts of this clonotype. The V call is TRBV6-1, the J call TRBJ2-6; TRBD1 matches at 7 bases. V was pared by 5 bases and J by 3 bases, with 19 bases of the junction left unmatched. Looked up from germline, CDR1 is MNHNS and CDR2 is SASEGT. The length of the CDR3 is 20 residues. The CDR3 DNA reads TGTGCCAGCAGTTTCCACCCACCCACAGGGGCTGTCAGTGGGGCCAACGTCCTGACTTTC. Its protein product is CASSFHPPTGAVSGANVLTF.

There are many counts of this clonotype. The V call is TRBV11-2, the J call TRBJ2-1; D is unresolved. Trimming removed 6 bases from V and 4 bases from J, with 16 bases in between. The CDR3 sequence is 15 residues long. Germline V gene sequence: CDR1 SGHAT, CDR2 FQNNGV. This CDR3 reads CASRVGPWAYNEQFF. CDR3 in DNA: TGTGCCAGCAGGGTTGGGCCTTGGGCTTACAATGAGCAGTTCTTC.

In this sample, this clonotype turned up many times. This chain links TRBV5-1 with TRBJ1-2; 8 bases are shared with TRBD1. The CDR3 is 14 amino acids. Per germline, CDR1 SGHRS and CDR2 YFSETQ. Unmatched junction bases numbered 7, after V lost 6 bases and J lost 3 bases. The chain's CDR3 is CASNQGTGYYGYTF. The CDR3 region has the DNA TGCGCCAGCAACCAAGGGACAGGCTACTATGGCTACACCTTC.

The chain is built from TRBV20-1 and TRBJ2-1, with 9 positions matching TRBD2. Germline V gene sequence: CDR1 DFQATT, CDR2 SNEGSKA (reference sequence). The CDR3 is 13 amino acids. The V gene end was trimmed by 4 bases and the J gene end by 6 bases; junction bases not matched to a gene: 4. CDR3 sequence (DNA): TGCAGTGCTAACGTAGCGGGGGTCAATGAGCAGTTCTTC. This sequence encodes CSANVAGVNEQFF.

This clonotype was seen only a few times. J is TRBJ2-5 and V is TRBV19; tentatively, D is TRBD1 or TRBD2 (5 bases each). Germline CDR1 is LNHDA and CDR2 is SQIVND (reference sequence). V dropped 3 bases and J dropped 3 bases, with 8 bases sitting between them. The CDR3 consists of 13 residues. As DNA, the CDR3 is TGTGCCAGTAGTATGGGGACGGAAGAGACCCAGTACTTC. It translates to CASSMGTEETQYF.

The chain uses TRBV7-8 and TRBJ1-2; possibly TRBD1 for D (6 bases). CDR1 and CDR2 (germline): SGHVS, FQNEAQ. The CDR3 contains 17 residues. Between the trimmed V and J ends, which lost 1 base and 5 bases, there was a span of 20 bases. CDR3 protein: CASSLVGGQLGGYGYTF. CDR3 coding DNA: TGTGCCAGCAGCTTAGTAGGAGGACAGCTGGGGGGTTATGGCTACACCTTC. The full variable domain, in which reference TRBV7-8 and TRBJ1-2 provide the parts outside the CDR3, is GAGVSQSPRYKVAKRGQDVALRCDPISGHVSLFWYQQALGQGPEFLTYFQNEAQLDKSGLPSDRFFAERPEGSVSTLKIQRTQQEDSAVYLCASSLVGGQLGGYGYTFGSGTRLTVV.

This clonotype was observed a few times. The gene calls are TRBV7-9 and TRBJ1-1; D is uncertain. The CDR3 consists of 12 residues. From germline, CDR1 is SEHNR and CDR2 FQNEAQ (reference sequence). Trimming stripped 5 bases from V and 0 bases from J, with 4 bases between. CDR3: CASSHMNTEAFF. CDR3 nucleotide sequence: TGTGCCAGCAGCCACATGAACACTGAAGCTTTCTTT.

The chain combines TRBV20-1 with TRBJ2-7; 10 bases agree with TRBD2. The CDR3 is made up of 14 amino acids. V lost 1 base to trimming and J lost 2 bases; unmatched junction nucleotides: 2. The germline gives CDR1 DFQATT, CDR2 SNEGSKA (reference sequence). In nucleotides, the CDR3 is TGCAGTGCTAGAGGGACTAGCGGACCCTACGAGCAGTACTTC. Residues: CSARGTSGPYEQYF.

The gene calls are TRBV7-6 and TRBJ2-1; tentatively, D is TRBD1 (6 bases). With 1 base removed from V and 4 bases from J, the gap between germline ends came to 11 bases. This CDR3 region has 15 residues. Germline V gives CDR1 SGHVS, CDR2 FNYEAQ. The CDR3 is CASSLGTVGYNEQFF. The CDR3, as DNA: TGTGCCAGCAGCTTAGGGACAGTGGGGTACAATGAGCAGTTCTTC. Filled out from reference TRBV7-6 and TRBJ2-1, the complete variable domain reads GAGVSQSPRYKVTKRGQDVALRCDPISGHVSLYWYRQALGQGPEFLTYFNYEAQQDKSGLPNDRFSAERPEGSISTLTIQRTEQRDSAMYRCASSLGTVGYNEQFFGPGTRLTVL.

In this sample, this clonotype turned up once. The V and J genes are TRBV28 and TRBJ2-2; D is unresolved. The CDR3 sequence is 15 residues long. Deletions cut 7 bases from V and 5 bases from J, with 17 bases between. Germline V gene data show CDR1 as MDHEN and CDR2 as SYDVKM. The CDR3 DNA reads TGTGCCAGCAACTGGGCGCTGGCGGAAACCGGGGAGCTGTTTTTT. This codes for CASNWALAETGELFF.

This clonotype appeared many times. This chain joins TRBV2 and TRBJ2-7; D remains unclear. This CDR3 spans 16 amino acids. In germline, CDR1 is SNHLY, CDR2 FYNNEI. The V end was cut by 1 base, the J end by 0 bases, with 13 bases between. This CDR3 is CASSEGASLYSYEQYF. The DNA for the CDR3 is TGTGCCAGCAGTGAAGGGGCCAGCCTCTACTCCTACGAGCAGTACTTC. The whole variable domain, remainder taken from reference TRBV2 and TRBJ2-7, is EPEVTQTPSHQVTQMGQEVILRCVPISNHLYFYWYRQILGQKVEFLVSFYNNEISEKSEIFDDQFSVERPDGSNFTLKIRSTKLEDSAMYFCASSEGASLYSYEQYFGPGTRLTVT.

The chain recombines TRBV28 with TRBJ2-6; D is perhaps TRBD2 (6 bases). The CDR3 runs 17 residues. Germline CDR1 and CDR2: MDHEN and SYDVKM. V lost 8 bases to trimming and J lost 1 base, with 18 bases between them. CDR3 DNA: TGTGCCAGCGTCGGGGCCGGGGGAGTATCTGGGGCCAACGTCCTGACTTTC. It specifies CASVGAGGVSGANVLTF.

The rearrangement links TRBV5-6 to TRBJ1-1; no firm D call. The CDR3 is made up of 14 amino acids. Germline values: CDR1 SGHDT, CDR2 YYEEEE. V lost 0 bases to trimming and J lost 0 bases, with 6 bases between them. The DNA of the CDR3 is TGTGCCAGCAGCTTGGGGCCCGTGAACACTGAAGCTTTCTTT. Translating it yields CASSLGPVNTEAFF.

This clonotype was found once. V usage is TRBV20-1 and J usage is TRBJ2-1, with D tentatively TRBD2 (6 bases). Trimming stripped 5 bases from V and 9 bases from J, with 14 bases between. This CDR3 spans 12 amino acids. Germline CDR1 and CDR2: DFQATT and SNEGSKA (reference sequence). The CDR3 protein is CSAVGTLSEQFF. CDR3 bases: TGCAGTGCTGTCGGGACTCTGAGTGAGCAGTTCTTC.

This clonotype was counted many times. The chain recombines TRBV7-3 with TRBJ2-7, with D perhaps TRBD1 or TRBD2 (5 bases each). CDR1 SGHTA and CDR2 FQGTGA come from the germline V gene. Trimming shortened V by 3 bases and J by 8 bases, and 23 bases separated the two germline ends. This CDR3 is built from 16 residues. The CDR3 DNA sequence: TGTGCCAGCAGCTTGCCGGGACGCCGTAGGAATGGCAAGCAGTACTTC. This codes for CASSLPGRRRNGKQYF. The complete variable domain, with remaining parts taken from reference TRBV7-3 and TRBJ2-7, reads GAGVSQTPSNKVTEKGKYVELRCDPISGHTALYWYRQSLGQGPEFLIYFQGTGAADDSGLPNDRFFAVRPEGSVSTLKIQRTERGDSAVYLCASSLPGRRRNGKQYFGPGTRLTVT.

The table lists this clonotype with a few counts. The chain is built from TRBV6-5 and TRBJ1-2; D gene ambiguous. The CDR3 covers 17 residues. Trimming took off 0 bases at V and 1 base at J, with 15 bases between the two ends. The V gene's germline CDR1 is MNHEY and CDR2 SVGAGI. The CDR3 protein is CASSYSSGGKLNYGYTF. CDR3 bases: TGTGCCAGCAGTTACTCGAGCGGCGGAAAGCTTAACTATGGCTACACCTTC.

The V and J genes are TRBV12-3 or TRBV12-4 and TRBJ2-5; 10 bases line up with TRBD1. The V and J ends lost 5 bases and 3 bases, in that order; junction bases with no gene match: 6. CDR3 length: 15 residues. DNA for the CDR3: TGTGCCAGCAGTGAGTGGGACAGGGGAGAAGAGACCCAGTACTTC. It yields the protein CASSEWDRGEETQYF.

The sample holds a few counts of this clonotype. The rearrangement links TRBV12-3 or TRBV12-4 to TRBJ1-1, with D hard to call. There are 14 residues in the CDR3. Between the trimmed V and J ends, which lost 7 bases and 7 bases, there was a span of 19 bases. CDR3 sequence (DNA): TGTGCCAGCACCTCCCGGGCAAGCCGGGGTGAAGCTTTCTTT. Its protein product is CASTSRASRGEAFF.

This clonotype was seen many times. The chain uses TRBV15 and TRBJ2-3; tentatively, D is TRBD2 (5 bases). V lost 5 bases and J lost 0, with 15 bases in between. Germline V gene data show CDR1 as LNHNV and CDR2 as YYDKDF (reference sequence). There are 16 residues in the CDR3. The CDR3 region has the DNA TGTGCCACCAGCCACTTAAGCGGAGAGAGCACAGATACGCAGTATTTT. Amino acid sequence: CATSHLSGESTDTQYF.

The genes are TRBV20-1 and TRBJ1-1; the D gene is possibly TRBD1 (6 bases). In germline, CDR1 is DFQATT, CDR2 SNEGSKA (reference sequence). The CDR3 spans 12 residues. V was clipped by 6 bases and J by 10 bases, with 18 bases between them. CDR3 in DNA: TGCAGTGCCCCGGACAGCTCCCGAAGAGCTTTCTTT. Residues: CSAPDSSRRAFF.

This clonotype was found a few times. The rearrangement links TRBV7-3 to TRBJ2-1; 8 nucleotides line up with TRBD2. Germline CDR1 SGHTA, CDR2 FQGTGA. The CDR3 consists of 15 residues. The trim removed 1 base at V and 4 bases at J, leaving 3 bases unmatched. The DNA of the CDR3 is TGTGCCAGCAGCTTAAGAGCGGGAGAATACAATGAGCAGTTCTTC. This codes for CASSLRAGEYNEQFF.

The CDR3 nucleotides read TGTGCCACCAGTGATTTTGGTGCCATGGGCACCGGGGAGCTGTTTTTT. It codes for CATSDFGAMGTGELFF. The chain uses TRBV24-1 and TRBJ2-2, with D hard to call. The CDR3 spans 16 residues. V was shortened by 1 base and J by 4 bases, with 12 bases between the two germline ends. From germline, CDR1 is KGHDR and CDR2 SFDVKD.

Turning to this clonotype: One junction end does not reproduce the germline sequence, and a read error may be involved. The chain is built from TRBV2 and TRBJ1-2; no firm D call. In germline, CDR1 is SNHLY, CDR2 FYNNEI. CDR3 length: 11 residues. The CDR3 DNA reads TGTGCCAGCAGTGAAGCGCGCGGATACGCCTTC. It encodes CASSEARGYAF.

A few counts support this clonotype. The chain joins TRBV12-3 or TRBV12-4 to TRBJ1-4; D is perhaps TRBD1 (5 bases). The CDR3 sequence is 13 residues long. Trimming removed 1 base at V and 12 bases at J, with 12 bases between. This CDR3 reads CASSLGRVEELFF. The DNA of the CDR3 is TGTGCCAGCAGTTTAGGCAGGGTAGAGGAACTGTTTTTT.

In this sample, this clonotype turned up a few times. This sequence joins TRBV11-3 and TRBJ2-3; tentatively, D is TRBD1 (6 bases). Germline V CDR1 and CDR2: SGHNT, YENEEA. Deletions cut 2 bases from V and 2 bases from J, with 11 bases between. The CDR3 is 15 residues long. In DNA form, the CDR3 reads TGTGCCAGCAGCTTAACAGGGTCCTACACAGATACGCAGTATTTT. It yields the protein CASSLTGSYTDTQYF.

This clonotype was detected a few times. As DNA, the CDR3 is TGTGCCAGCAGTGTCCGGAGGTCCCCCTTTAGCAATCAGCCCCAGCATTTT. Its protein is CASSVRRSPFSNQPQHF. The V call is TRBV6-2 or TRBV6-3, the J call TRBJ1-5; D gene uncertain. Germline CDR1 reads MNHEY; CDR2 reads SVGEGT. The CDR3 extends over 17 amino acids. V was trimmed by 5 bases and J by 0 bases, leaving 17 bases between them.

This clonotype showed up just a few times. The chain combines TRBV9 with TRBJ2-1, with D possibly being TRBD1 (5 bases). CDR1 is SGDLS, CDR2 YYNGEE, per germline. This CDR3 contains 15 residues. The V end lost 0 bases, the J end lost 3 bases, and 10 bases lay between the germline ends. The CDR3 here is CASSVDATGYNEQFF. In DNA, the CDR3 is TGTGCCAGCAGCGTAGATGCTACAGGCTACAATGAGCAGTTCTTC.